This T cell receptor (beta chain) is from a study of blood T cell repertoires in COVID-19. This table comes from immunoSEQ multiplex PCR, and its TCRdb copy is limited to in-frame clones, with some not included. The sample has 150,000 to 200,000 clones, about 89% seen once. The CDR3 has 14 residues. Germline assignment: CDR1 KGHDR and CDR2 SFDVKD. Trimming removed 11 bases at V and 5 bases at J, with 20 bases between. The origin of this receptor is a man in his sixties with acute or convalescent COVID-19. The genes are TRBV24-1 and TRBJ1-2; D may be TRBD1 (6 bases). Sequencing input: peripheral blood. CDR3 coding DNA: TGTGCCATGAGAGCTCCAAAGGGGGATTATGGCTACACCTTC. Protein sequence: CAMRAPKGDYGYTF.